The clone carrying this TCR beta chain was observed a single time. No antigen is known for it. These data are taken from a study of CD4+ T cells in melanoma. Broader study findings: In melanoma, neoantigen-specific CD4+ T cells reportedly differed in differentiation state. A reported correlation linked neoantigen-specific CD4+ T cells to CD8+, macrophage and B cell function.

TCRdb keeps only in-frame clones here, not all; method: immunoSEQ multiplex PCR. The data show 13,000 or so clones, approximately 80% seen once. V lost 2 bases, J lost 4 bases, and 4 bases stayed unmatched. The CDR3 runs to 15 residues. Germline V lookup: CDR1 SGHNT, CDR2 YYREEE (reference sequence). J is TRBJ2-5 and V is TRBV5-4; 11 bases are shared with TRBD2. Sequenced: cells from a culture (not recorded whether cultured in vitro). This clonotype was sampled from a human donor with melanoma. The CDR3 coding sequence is TGTGCCAGCAGCTTCAGACTAGCGGGGTCAGAGACCCAGTACTTC. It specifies CASSFRLAGSETQYF.